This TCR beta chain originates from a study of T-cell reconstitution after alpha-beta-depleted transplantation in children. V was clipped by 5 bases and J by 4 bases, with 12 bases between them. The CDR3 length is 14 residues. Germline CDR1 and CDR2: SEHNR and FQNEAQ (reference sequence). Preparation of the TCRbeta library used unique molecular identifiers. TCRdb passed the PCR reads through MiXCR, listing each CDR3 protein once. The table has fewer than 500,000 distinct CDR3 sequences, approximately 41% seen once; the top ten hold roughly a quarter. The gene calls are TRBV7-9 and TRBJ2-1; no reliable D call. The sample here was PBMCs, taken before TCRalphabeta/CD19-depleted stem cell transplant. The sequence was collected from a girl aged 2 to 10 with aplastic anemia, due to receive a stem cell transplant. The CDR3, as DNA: TGTGCCAGCAGCCCCCCCGCTAGTTACAATGAGCAGTTCTTC. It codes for CASSPPASYNEQFF. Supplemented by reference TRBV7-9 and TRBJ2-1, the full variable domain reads DTGVSQNPRHKITKRGQNVTFRCDPISEHNRLYWYRQTLGQGPEFLTYFQNEAQLEKSRLLSDRFSAERPKGSFSTLEIQRTEQGDSAMYLCASSPPASYNEQFFGPGTRLTVL.